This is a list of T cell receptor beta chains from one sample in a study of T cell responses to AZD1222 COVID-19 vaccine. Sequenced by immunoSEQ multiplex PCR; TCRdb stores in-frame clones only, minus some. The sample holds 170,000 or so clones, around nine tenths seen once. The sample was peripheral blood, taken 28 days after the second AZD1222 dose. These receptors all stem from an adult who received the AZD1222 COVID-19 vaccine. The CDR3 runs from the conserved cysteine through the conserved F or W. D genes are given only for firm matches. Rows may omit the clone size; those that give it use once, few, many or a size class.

CDR3 protein: CASSLWGLNQPQHF
CDR3 DNA: TGTGCCAGCAGCTTATGGGGGCTCAATCAGCCCCAGCATTTT
J gene: TRBJ1-5
clone size: -
D gene: -
V gene: TRBV7-2

CDR3 protein: CASSKGQGNIEAFF
CDR3 DNA: TGTGCCAGCAGTAAGGGACAGGGCAACATTGAAGCTTTCTTT
J gene: TRBJ1-1
clone size: -
D gene: TRBD1
V gene: TRBV6-5

CDR3 protein: CASSISFETVNSPLHF
CDR3 DNA: TGTGCCAGTAGTATTTCATTCGAGACAGTCAATTCACCCCTCCACTTT
J gene: TRBJ1-6
clone size: few
D gene: -
V gene: TRBV19

CDR3 protein: CASSGTGLRNQPQHF
CDR3 DNA: TGTGCCAGTAGTGGAACCGGGCTCCGCAATCAGCCCCAGCATTTT
J gene: TRBJ1-5
clone size: -
D gene: -
V gene: TRBV19

CDR3 protein: CASRLPGPHSPLHF
CDR3 DNA: TGTGCCAGCAGGTTACCGGGACCCCATTCACCCCTCCACTTT
J gene: TRBJ1-6
clone size: -
D gene: -
V gene: TRBV7-2

CDR3 protein: CASSLHAATNEKLFF
CDR3 DNA: TGTGCCAGCAGCTTACATGCAGCAACTAATGAAAAACTGTTTTTT
J gene: TRBJ1-4
clone size: -
D gene: -
V gene: TRBV11-2

CDR3 protein: CASSESVGLNYGYTF
CDR3 DNA: TGTGCCAGCAGTGAATCTGTGGGGCTCAACTATGGCTACACCTTC
J gene: TRBJ1-2
clone size: -
D gene: -
V gene: TRBV6-1

CDR3 protein: CASSLQGNYGYTF
CDR3 DNA: TGTGCCAGCAGCTTACAGGGAAACTATGGCTACACCTTC
J gene: TRBJ1-2
clone size: -
D gene: -
V gene: TRBV5-4

CDR3 protein: CASKGTSGGYEQYF
CDR3 DNA: TGTGCCAGCAAGGGGACTAGCGGGGGTTACGAGCAGTACTTC
J gene: TRBJ2-7
clone size: -
D gene: TRBD2
V gene: TRBV7-8

CDR3 protein: CASSYWLAGTSSYNEQFF
CDR3 DNA: TGTGCCAGCAGTTATTGGCTAGCGGGGACGAGCTCCTACAATGAGCAGTTCTTC
J gene: TRBJ2-1
clone size: -
D gene: TRBD2
V gene: TRBV6-2/TRBV6-3